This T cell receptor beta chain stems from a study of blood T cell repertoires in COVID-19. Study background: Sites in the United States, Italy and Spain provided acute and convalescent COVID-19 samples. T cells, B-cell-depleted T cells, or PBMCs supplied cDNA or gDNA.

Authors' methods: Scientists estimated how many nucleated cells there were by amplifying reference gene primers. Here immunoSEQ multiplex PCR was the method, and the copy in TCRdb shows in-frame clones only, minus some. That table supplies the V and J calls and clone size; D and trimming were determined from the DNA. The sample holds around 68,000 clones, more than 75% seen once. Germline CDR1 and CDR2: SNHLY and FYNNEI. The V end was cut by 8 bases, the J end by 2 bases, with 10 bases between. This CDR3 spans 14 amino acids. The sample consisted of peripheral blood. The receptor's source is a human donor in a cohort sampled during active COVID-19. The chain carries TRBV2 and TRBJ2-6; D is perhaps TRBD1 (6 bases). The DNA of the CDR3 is TGTGCCAGCCCGTCAGGGGCTGGGGCCAACGTCCTGACTTTC. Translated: CASPSGAGANVLTF. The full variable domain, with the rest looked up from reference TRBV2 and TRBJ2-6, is EPEVTQTPSHQVTQMGQEVILRCVPISNHLYFYWYRQILGQKVEFLVSFYNNEISEKSEIFDDQFSVERPDGSNFTLKIRSTKLEDSAMYFCASPSGAGANVLTFGAGSRLTVL.